This T cell receptor beta chain was profiled in a study of blood T cell repertoires in COVID-19. Study summary: Samples representing acute and convalescent COVID-19 were sourced from the United States, Italy and Spain. From T cells, B-cell-depleted T cells, or PBMCs came the material, which was cDNA or gDNA.

Per germline, CDR1 MDHEN and CDR2 SYDVKM. Trimming removed 3 bases from V and 5 bases from J, with 19 bases in between. CDR3 length: 16 residues. Here immunoSEQ multiplex PCR was the method, and the copy in TCRdb shows in-frame clones only, minus some. The sample shows tens of thousands of clones, roughly 90% of them seen only once. The V gene is TRBV28, the J gene TRBJ2-5, with D uncertain. The sequence was collected from a man in his sixties with active or convalescent COVID-19. The specimen sequenced was peripheral blood. The DNA of the CDR3 is TGTGCCAGCAGTTTCCCCCCGGCCGTCCGGGTCGAGACCCAGTACTTC. It is translated as CASSFPPAVRVETQYF.